The 9 T cell receptor beta chains given below trace back to one sample, sequenced in a study of blood T cell repertoires in COVID-19. TCRdb's copy holds only in-frame clones and misses some; the assay was immunoSEQ multiplex PCR. The sample records 60,000 to 85,000 clones, 70% to 90% being singletons. Sequenced input: peripheral blood. Receptors were obtained from a human donor in a cohort sampled during active COVID-19.

CDR3 DNA: TGTGCCAGCAGCTTAGAAAGGGGGAGTTCCACTGAAGCTTTCTTT. It yields the protein CASSLERGSSTEAFF. V usage is TRBV11-2 and J usage is TRBJ1-1; the D gene is possibly TRBD1 (6 bases). The CDR3 is made up of 15 amino acids. V gave up 0 bases and J gave up 4 bases, with 12 bases separating them. CDR1 SGHAT and CDR2 FQNNGV come from the germline V gene.

J is TRBJ1-5 and V is TRBV27; TRBD1 matches at 7 bases. Germline CDR1 MNHEY, CDR2 SMNVEV (reference sequence). CDR3 length: 15 amino acids. V lost 4 bases and J lost 4; bases outside the gene matches: 7. The CDR3, as DNA: TGTGCCAGCAGTTCGACAGGGTGGGGTAATCAGCCCCAGCATTTT. It specifies CASSSTGWGNQPQHF.

The chain combines TRBV3-1 (or the pseudogene TRBV3-2) with TRBJ2-3, with 13 bases lining up with TRBD2. J lost 0 bases, V lost 4 bases, and 4 bases had no gene match. The length of the CDR3 is 17 residues. Germline CDR1 and CDR2: LGHDT and YNNKEL (reference sequence). The CDR3 DNA follows: TGTGCCAGCAGCCCCCGGACTAGCGGGGGTAGCACAGATACGCAGTATTTT. Translating gives CASSPRTSGGSTDTQYF.

A single count supports this clone. This chain uses TRBV5-4 with TRBJ2-1, with 7 bases identical to TRBD1. The CDR3 is 15 amino acids. Germline-derived CDR1 and CDR2 are SGHNT and YYREEE (reference sequence). The trim removed 2 bases at V and 9 bases at J, leaving 11 bases unmatched. CDR3 protein: CASSLTTGLVGEQFF. The CDR3 nucleotides are TGTGCCAGCAGCTTAACGACAGGGCTAGTGGGTGAGCAGTTCTTC.

J is TRBJ1-1 and V is TRBV7-3; 7 nucleotides line up with TRBD1. The trim removed 6 bases at V and 2 bases at J, leaving 3 bases unmatched. Germline-derived CDR1 and CDR2 are SGHTA and FQGTGA. The CDR3 has 13 residues. The CDR3 loop is CASSWDSNTEAFF. The CDR3 DNA reads as TGTGCCAGCAGTTGGGACAGCAACACTGAAGCTTTCTTT. The variable domain in full, completed from reference TRBV7-3 and TRBJ1-1, reads GAGVSQTPSNKVTEKGKYVELRCDPISGHTALYWYRQSLGQGPEFLIYFQGTGAADDSGLPNDRFFAVRPEGSVSTLKIQRTERGDSAVYLCASSWDSNTEAFFGQGTRLTVV.

This chain joins TRBV2 and TRBJ2-1; the D gene is possibly TRBD1 (6 bases). Trimming took off 8 bases at V and 8 bases at J, with 7 bases between the two ends. CDR1 and CDR2 (germline): SNHLY, FYNNEI. The CDR3 has 10 residues. The CDR3: CASGGYEQFF. The CDR3 coding sequence is TGTGCCAGCGGGGGCTATGAGCAGTTCTTC. The full variable domain, in which reference TRBV2 and TRBJ2-1 provide the parts outside the CDR3, is EPEVTQTPSHQVTQMGQEVILRCVPISNHLYFYWYRQILGQKVEFLVSFYNNEISEKSEIFDDQFSVERPDGSNFTLKIRSTKLEDSAMYFCASGGYEQFFGPGTRLTVL.

The V and J genes are TRBV3-1 (or the pseudogene TRBV3-2) and TRBJ1-6; a weak D match, TRBD1 (6 bases). This CDR3 comprises 14 residues. The germline V gene encodes CDR1 LGHDT and CDR2 YNNKEL (reference sequence). Trimming took off 4 bases at V and 8 bases at J, with 12 bases between the two ends. CDR3 bases: TGTGCCAGCAGCCCAGATTCAGGGGATTCACCCCTCCACTTT. This sequence encodes CASSPDSGDSPLHF.

This rearrangement joins TRBV25-1 to TRBJ1-1; D ambiguous. The CDR3 is 12 amino acids. Trimming took 7 bases from V and 2 from J, leaving 8 bases between them. The germline V gene encodes CDR1 MGHDK and CDR2 SYGVNS. In DNA form, the CDR3 reads TGTGCCAGCATTGAGGGCAACACTGAAGCTTTCTTT. This codes for CASIEGNTEAFF.

V is TRBV12-3 or TRBV12-4 and J is TRBJ1-2; 7 bases are shared with TRBD1. The CDR3 totals 13 residues. The J segment lost 4 bases and the V segment lost 6 bases, leaving 5 bases of the junction unmatched. The chain's CDR3 is CASSSGQFYGYTF. CDR3 coding DNA: TGTGCCAGCAGCTCGGGACAGTTCTATGGCTACACCTTC.